The 18 T cell receptor beta chains presented below share a single source sample, sequenced in a study of blood T cell repertoires in COVID-19. The table came from immunoSEQ multiplex PCR; TCRdb's copy has only in-frame clones and leaves some out. This sample has fewer than 100,000 clones, with 82% found just once. The source material was peripheral blood. The receptors here all came from a man in his fifties or sixties with acute or convalescent COVID-19.

The chain combines TRBV28 with TRBJ1-5; tentatively, D is TRBD1 (6 bases). The germline CDR1 and CDR2 sequences are MDHEN and SYDVKM. This CDR3 is 15 amino acids long. Trimming shortened V by 2 bases and J by 7 bases, and 15 bases separated the two germline ends. The CDR3 nucleotides read TGTGCCAGCAGTTTACAGGGGAAGCAAACCCAGCCCCAGCATTTT. It specifies CASSLQGKQTQPQHF.

The V call is TRBV4-1, the J call TRBJ1-5, with 8 bases matching TRBD1. The CDR3 runs 15 residues. Germline V lookup: CDR1 MGHRA, CDR2 YSYEKL. J gave up 3 bases and V 5 bases, and 6 bases lay outside the gene matches. CDR3 nucleotide sequence: TGCGCCAGCAGCATCGGACAGGGCATCAATCAGCCCCAGCATTTT. The encoded protein is CASSIGQGINQPQHF.

The rearrangement joins TRBV4-2 to TRBJ1-2, with 7 bases aligning to TRBD1. V lost 0 bases, J lost 6 bases, and 13 bases stayed unmatched. CDR3 length: 17 residues. Germline CDR1 LGHNA, CDR2 YNFKEQ. The CDR3 here is CASSQDYGTALPNGYTF. CDR3 nucleotide sequence: TGTGCCAGCAGCCAAGATTACGGGACAGCGTTACCGAATGGCTACACCTTC.

This rearrangement joins TRBV6-5 to TRBJ1-5; 8 bases line up with TRBD1. V shed 6 bases and J 3 bases; nucleotides not matched to a gene: 1. This CDR3 region has 13 residues. Germline CDR1 is MNHEY and CDR2 is SVGAGI. The CDR3 nucleotides read TGTGCCAGCAGGGGACAGGTCAATCAGCCCCAGCATTTT. Its protein is CASRGQVNQPQHF.

V and J are TRBV24-1 and TRBJ2-1; no clear D. The germline V gene has CDR1 KGHDR and CDR2 SFDVKD. CDR3 length: 16 amino acids. V gave up 5 bases and J gave up 0 bases, with 13 bases separating them. CDR3 sequence (DNA): TGTGCCACCAGTGCCCGAAATAGCCTCTCCTACAATGAGCAGTTCTTC. Translated, it gives CATSARNSLSYNEQFF.

This clone was observed once. The J gene is TRBJ2-3, the V gene TRBV9; 9 bases are shared with TRBD1. V lost 4 bases, J lost 5 bases, and 8 bases stayed unmatched. The CDR3 contains 15 residues. Germline V gene sequence: CDR1 SGDLS, CDR2 YYNGEE. The CDR3: CASSTTGGDGDTQYF. The CDR3 DNA follows: TGTGCCAGCAGCACGACAGGGGGAGATGGAGATACGCAGTATTTT.

This chain connects TRBV28 to TRBJ1-2; D possibly corresponds to TRBD1 (6 bases). CDR1 MDHEN and CDR2 SYDVKM come from the germline V gene. The V and J ends lost 4 bases and 5 bases respectively, with 17 bases between them. CDR3 size: 15 residues. CDR3 region: CASSSPPRGAYGYTF. As DNA, the CDR3 is TGTGCCAGCAGTTCACCCCCCCGGGGGGCATATGGCTACACCTTC.

This chain joins TRBV3-1 (or the pseudogene TRBV3-2) and TRBJ2-1, with TRBD1 matching 9 bases. The junction had 11 bases not matched to a gene; V was cut back by 3 bases and J by 5 bases. The germline V gene has CDR1 LGHDT and CDR2 YNNKEL (reference sequence). CDR3 length: 17 amino acids. Here the CDR3 reads CASSHIQQGAVHNEQFF. Written as DNA, the CDR3 is TGTGCCAGCAGCCATATTCAACAGGGGGCCGTTCACAATGAGCAGTTCTTC.

On this clone: It is unclear where the CDR3 begins or ends on the DNA, so no DNA is shown, and the CDR3 is as TCRdb lists it. The V call is TRBV6-5, the J call TRBJ1-2; the table's D call TRBD1 went unverified against the DNA. The CDR3 numbers 13 amino acids, ends counted. Looked up from germline, CDR1 is MNHEY and CDR2 is SVGAGI. The CDR3 region is CASILGQAYGYTF.

V gene TRBV30 combines with J gene TRBJ1-6, with no clear D. The CDR3 totals 13 residues. The V end lost 5 bases, the J end lost 9 bases, and 14 bases lay between the germline ends. Germline V gene lookup returns CDR1 GTSNPN and CDR2 SVGIG (reference sequence). The CDR3 loop reads CAWASPAVSPLHF. Here the CDR3 DNA reads TGTGCCTGGGCGTCTCCCGCGGTTTCACCCCTCCACTTT.

The chain is built from TRBV9 and TRBJ1-1, with 10 bases lining up with TRBD1. V gave up 4 bases and J gave up 5 bases; unmatched junction bases: 8. This CDR3 is 15 amino acids long. The germline CDR1 and CDR2 sequences are SGDLS and YYNGEE. CDR3: CASSSRQGARTEAFF. CDR3 DNA sequence: TGTGCCAGCAGCTCCCGACAGGGGGCGCGGACTGAAGCTTTCTTT.

This sequence joins TRBV6-2 or TRBV6-3 and TRBJ1-1, with D possibly matching TRBD1 (5 bases). The CDR3 covers 16 residues. Trimming left V 5 bases short and J 1 base short, with 17 bases between. Germline V gene lookup returns CDR1 MNHEY and CDR2 SVGEGT. CDR3 residues: CASSDLGTYGNTEAFF. CDR3 DNA: TGTGCCAGCAGTGACCTCGGGACTTACGGGAACACTGAAGCTTTCTTT.

This clone has just a few counts. The chain is built from TRBV6-2 or TRBV6-3 and TRBJ2-7; 7 bases line up with TRBD2. Germline lookup yields CDR1 MNHEY and CDR2 SVGEGT. The length of the CDR3 is 15 residues. The trim removed 3 bases at V and 1 base at J, leaving 6 bases unmatched. Written as DNA, the CDR3 is TGTGCCAGCAGTTATAAGGCGGGAGAGTCCTACGAGCAGTACTTC. It codes for CASSYKAGESYEQYF.

The rearrangement links TRBV7-2 to TRBJ1-2; 11 bases map to TRBD1. J lost 4 bases, V lost 1 base, and 14 bases had no gene match. CDR3 size: 19 residues. In germline, CDR1 is SGHTA, CDR2 FQGNSA. The CDR3 sequence is CASSLVPILGQGGFYGYTF. The CDR3 bases are TGTGCCAGCAGCTTAGTACCGATCCTGGGACAGGGGGGGTTCTATGGCTACACCTTC.

The chain recombines TRBV13 with TRBJ2-3, with 7 bases aligning to TRBD1. The junction had 9 bases not matched to a gene; V was cut back by 11 bases and J by 1 base. The CDR3 sequence is 14 residues long. CDR1 and CDR2 from the germline V gene are PRHDT and FYEKMQ (reference sequence). The CDR3 DNA follows: TGTGCCGGACAAAGGACAGGAGGCACAGATACGCAGTATTTT. This encodes CAGQRTGGTDTQYF. The full variable domain, its missing parts supplied by reference TRBV13 and TRBJ2-3, is AAGVIQSPRHLIKEKRETATLKCYPIPRHDTVYWYQQGPGQDPQFLISFYEKMQSDKGSIPDRFSAQQFSDYHSELNMSSLELGDSALYFCAGQRTGGTDTQYFGPGTRLTVL.

The chain joins TRBV7-9 to TRBJ1-1; the D is unclear. CDR3 length equals 13 residues. The ends were cut back, 1 base at V and 4 bases at J, with 7 bases in the middle. Germline V gives CDR1 SEHNR, CDR2 FQNEAQ (reference sequence). The CDR3, as DNA: TGTGCCAGCAGCTTAGACAGTCTCACTGAAGCTTTCTTT. As protein: CASSLDSLTEAFF.

This chain uses TRBV18 with TRBJ2-1; D is unresolved. Per germline, CDR1 KGHSH and CDR2 LQKENI. This CDR3 is built from 13 residues. Trimming cost V 3 bases and J 0 bases, with 3 bases left between them. The CDR3 here is CASSPLSYNEQFF. CDR3 DNA sequence: TGTGCCAGCTCACCTCTCTCCTACAATGAGCAGTTCTTC. The full variable domain, completed using reference TRBV18 and TRBJ2-1, is NAGVMQNPRHLVRRRGQEARLRCSPMKGHSHVYWYRQLPEEGLKFMVYLQKENIIDESGMPKERFSAEFPKEGPSILRIQQVVRGDSAAYFCASSPLSYNEQFFGPGTRLTVL.

The rearrangement joins TRBV5-1 to TRBJ2-2; no firm D call. V dropped 4 bases and J dropped 6 bases, with 19 bases sitting between them. Germline-derived CDR1 and CDR2 are SGHRS and YFSETQ. The CDR3 loop spans 16 amino acids. In DNA form, the CDR3 reads TGCGCCAGCAGCAAGGTAGCTGATAGGATATCCGGGGAGCTGTTTTTT. Protein sequence: CASSKVADRISGELFF.